A selection of T cell receptor beta chains follows, all from one sample in a study of blood T cell repertoires in COVID-19. Sequenced by immunoSEQ multiplex PCR; TCRdb stores in-frame clones only, minus some. In the table there are roughly 100,000 clones, 82% of which are singletons. The sample was peripheral blood. The receptor source for this set is a man in his 70s with acute or convalescent COVID-19. CDR3s include the opening cysteine and the closing phenylalanine or tryptophan. The D gene is left open where the match is weak. Only some rows state a clone size, as once, few, many or a class for expanded clones.

abundance: NA; j_gene: TRBJ1-4; d_gene: TRBD1; v_gene: TRBV3-1/TRBV3-2; len: 16; CDR3nt: TGTGCCAGCAGCGAAGAACAGGGGGGAAATTTGGAAAAACTGTTTTTT; CDR3aa: CASSEEQGGNLEKLFF
abundance: NA; j_gene: TRBJ2-1; d_gene: NA; v_gene: TRBV7-2; len: 15; CDR3nt: TGTGCCAGCAGCTTAGTGGCAGGGGGGTACAATGAGCAGTTCTTC; CDR3aa: CASSLVAGGYNEQFF
abundance: NA; j_gene: TRBJ2-7; d_gene: TRBD1; v_gene: TRBV2; len: 15; CDR3nt: TGTGCCAGCAGTGAAATTGGGACAGTTTCTTACGAGCAGTACTTC; CDR3aa: CASSEIGTVSYEQYF
abundance: NA; j_gene: TRBJ1-3; d_gene: TRBD1; v_gene: TRBV4-2; len: 15; CDR3nt: TGTGCCAGCAGCCAGGCCGGGACAGGCCGAAACACCATATATTTT; CDR3aa: CASSQAGTGRNTIYF
abundance: NA; j_gene: TRBJ1-1; d_gene: TRBD1; v_gene: TRBV18; len: 13; CDR3nt: TGTGCCAGCTCACCGGCACAGGGGGGGATCGCTTTCTTT; CDR3aa: CASSPAQGGIAFF
abundance: NA; j_gene: TRBJ1-1; d_gene: NA; v_gene: TRBV20-1; len: 11; CDR3nt: TGCAGTGCTAGAACAGGGATAGAAACTTTCTTT; CDR3aa: CSARTGIETFF
abundance: NA; j_gene: TRBJ2-7; d_gene: NA; v_gene: TRBV15; len: 14; CDR3nt: TGTGCCACCAGCAGAGATACATCAGCCTACGAGCAGTACTTC; CDR3aa: CATSRDTSAYEQYF
abundance: NA; j_gene: TRBJ2-7; d_gene: NA; v_gene: TRBV27; len: 13; CDR3nt: TGTGCCAGCAGTTTTGCTCAGGGGCACGAGCAGTACTTC; CDR3aa: CASSFAQGHEQYF
abundance: NA; j_gene: TRBJ1-5; d_gene: NA; v_gene: TRBV7-9; len: 16; CDR3nt: TGTGCCAGCAGCTCGGAAGGGCGGGGAAGCAATCAGCCCCAGCATTTT; CDR3aa: CASSSEGRGSNQPQHF
abundance: NA; j_gene: TRBJ1-2; d_gene: NA; v_gene: TRBV9; len: 16; CDR3nt: TGTGCCAGCAGCGTTGGTGCTCAGGGCAATTACTATGGCTACACCTTC; CDR3aa: CASSVGAQGNYYGYTF
abundance: once; j_gene: TRBJ1-3; d_gene: NA; v_gene: TRBV2; len: 16; CDR3nt: TGTGCCAGCAGTGAGGGGGCAGCCTTGATTGGAAACACCATATATTTT; CDR3aa: CASSEGAALIGNTIYF
abundance: NA; j_gene: TRBJ1-4; d_gene: NA; v_gene: TRBV5-1; len: 15; CDR3nt: TGCGCCAGCAGCTACAACAGCGGATCTAATGAAAAACTGTTTTTT; CDR3aa: CASSYNSGSNEKLFF
abundance: NA; j_gene: TRBJ1-1; d_gene: NA; v_gene: TRBV18; len: 14; CDR3nt: TGTGCCAGCTCCCGGGTATCTGGGAACACTGAAGCTTTCTTT; CDR3aa: CASSRVSGNTEAFF
abundance: NA; j_gene: TRBJ2-2; d_gene: TRBD2; v_gene: TRBV7-8; len: 18; CDR3nt: TGTGCCAGCACCCTTTCTCCGGGACTAGCGGGATACACCGGGGAGCTGTTTTTT; CDR3aa: CASTLSPGLAGYTGELFF
abundance: NA; j_gene: TRBJ2-5; d_gene: NA; v_gene: TRBV7-9; len: 14; CDR3nt: TGTGCCAGCAGCTCGAACTCCGTGCGAGAGACCCAGTACTTC; CDR3aa: CASSSNSVRETQYF
abundance: NA; j_gene: TRBJ1-5; d_gene: TRBD1; v_gene: TRBV2; len: 14; CDR3nt: TGTGCCAGCAGGGCGGGACAGCCCAATCAGCCCCAGCATTTT; CDR3aa: CASRAGQPNQPQHF
abundance: NA; j_gene: TRBJ1-2; d_gene: TRBD1; v_gene: TRBV28; len: 12; CDR3nt: TGTGCCAGCAGGCGAACAGGGGGTGGCTACACCTTC; CDR3aa: CASRRTGGGYTF
abundance: NA; j_gene: TRBJ2-2; d_gene: TRBD1; v_gene: TRBV9; len: 15; CDR3nt: TGTGCCAGCAGCGTCGTACCAGGGGGCACCGGGGAGCTGTTTTTT; CDR3aa: CASSVVPGGTGELFF
abundance: NA; j_gene: TRBJ2-3; d_gene: TRBD1; v_gene: TRBV19; len: 16; CDR3nt: TGTGCCAGTAGGCCGGGACAGGGGGATCGCACAGATACGCAGTATTTT; CDR3aa: CASRPGQGDRTDTQYF
abundance: NA; j_gene: TRBJ1-3; d_gene: TRBD1; v_gene: TRBV19; len: 14; CDR3nt: TGTGCCAGTGAAGGGGGCTTAACTGGAAACACCATATATTTT; CDR3aa: CASEGGLTGNTIYF
abundance: once; j_gene: TRBJ2-1; d_gene: NA; v_gene: TRBV11-2; len: 12; CDR3nt: TGTGCCAGCAGCTTAAAGTCGACAGAGCAGTTCTTC; CDR3aa: CASSLKSTEQFF
abundance: NA; j_gene: TRBJ2-5; d_gene: TRBD2; v_gene: TRBV6-5; len: 16; CDR3nt: TGTGCCAGCAGTTACTCGAGGCGGACTAGTGATCAGACCCAGTACTTC; CDR3aa: CASSYSRRTSDQTQYF
abundance: NA; j_gene: TRBJ2-5; d_gene: TRBD2; v_gene: TRBV9; len: 17; CDR3nt: TGTGCCAGCAGCCCGCCGTTAATAGCGGGAGGTAAAGGGACCCAGTACTTC; CDR3aa: CASSPPLIAGGKGTQYF
abundance: NA; j_gene: TRBJ1-2; d_gene: TRBD1; v_gene: TRBV11-2; len: 16; CDR3nt: TGTGCCAGCAGCTTAGATTACGGAACAGGGGGAAGTGGCTACACCTTC; CDR3aa: CASSLDYGTGGSGYTF
abundance: NA; j_gene: TRBJ2-2; d_gene: NA; v_gene: TRBV12-1; len: 14; CDR3nt: TGTGCCAGCAGCTTTGAAGGCGGCTCCGGGGAGCTGTTTTTT; CDR3aa: CASSFEGGSGELFF
abundance: NA; j_gene: TRBJ1-6; d_gene: NA; v_gene: TRBV27; len: 12; CDR3nt: TGTGCCAGCAGATCCTCCAGTTCACCCCTCCACTTT; CDR3aa: CASRSSSSPLHF
abundance: once; j_gene: TRBJ2-7; d_gene: TRBD1; v_gene: TRBV9; len: 16; CDR3nt: TGTGCCAGCAGCGTAGGGGCAGGGGGCGTTTACTACGAGCAGTACTTC; CDR3aa: CASSVGAGGVYYEQYF
abundance: NA; j_gene: TRBJ2-5; d_gene: TRBD2; v_gene: TRBV29-1; len: 12; CDR3nt: TGCAGCGTTGGGGGGGGCCAAGAGACCCAGTACTTC; CDR3aa: CSVGGGQETQYF
abundance: once; j_gene: TRBJ2-1; d_gene: TRBD2; v_gene: TRBV4-2; len: 17; CDR3nt: TGTGCCAGCAGCCAAGATCGCGGGACTAGCTCCTACAATGAGCAGTTCTTC; CDR3aa: CASSQDRGTSSYNEQFF
abundance: NA; j_gene: TRBJ1-1; d_gene: NA; v_gene: TRBV18; len: 14; CDR3nt: TGTGCCAGCTCACCTTCCAGGCAGAACACTGAAGCTTTCTTT; CDR3aa: CASSPSRQNTEAFF
abundance: NA; j_gene: TRBJ1-1; d_gene: NA; v_gene: TRBV7-3; len: 13; CDR3nt: TGTGCCAGCAGCTTAATTGGCGGCAATGAAGCTTTCTTT; CDR3aa: CASSLIGGNEAFF
abundance: once; j_gene: TRBJ1-2; d_gene: TRBD1; v_gene: TRBV3-1/TRBV3-2; len: 14; CDR3nt: TGTGCCAGCAGGCCCCAGACAGGGTTCAATGGCTACACCTTC; CDR3aa: CASRPQTGFNGYTF
abundance: NA; j_gene: TRBJ1-1; d_gene: NA; v_gene: TRBV28; len: 14; CDR3nt: TGTGCCAGCAGTTCCGCGGGAGCAAACACTGAAGCTTTCTTT; CDR3aa: CASSSAGANTEAFF
abundance: NA; j_gene: TRBJ1-4; d_gene: TRBD1; v_gene: TRBV6-5; len: 14; CDR3nt: TGTGCCACAACCGTCCGGACAGGGGATGAAAAACTGTTTTTT; CDR3aa: CATTVRTGDEKLFF
abundance: NA; j_gene: TRBJ1-1; d_gene: NA; v_gene: TRBV9; len: 17; CDR3nt: TGTGCCAGCAGCCCCGTGGGCCGTCAGGGCGGAATTTCTGAAGCTTTCTTT; CDR3aa: CASSPVGRQGGISEAFF
abundance: NA; j_gene: TRBJ1-1; d_gene: NA; v_gene: TRBV4-3; len: 16; CDR3nt: TGCGCCAGCAGCCAAGACTTAGGCGGGCTGAACACTGAAGCTTTCTTT; CDR3aa: CASSQDLGGLNTEAFF
abundance: few; j_gene: TRBJ1-5; d_gene: TRBD1; v_gene: TRBV6-2/TRBV6-3; len: 16; CDR3nt: TGTGCCAGCAGTTCAATCAGGGGGAAAGGCAATCAGCCCCAGCATTTT; CDR3aa: CASSSIRGKGNQPQHF
abundance: NA; j_gene: TRBJ1-5; d_gene: NA; v_gene: TRBV18; len: 14; CDR3nt: TGTGCCAGCTCACCCAGGGAGGGCAATCAGCCCCAGCATTTT; CDR3aa: CASSPREGNQPQHF
abundance: NA; j_gene: TRBJ1-3; d_gene: TRBD1; v_gene: TRBV25-1; len: 16; CDR3nt: TGTGCCAGCAGTGGTGGCGGGACAGTGCGTGGAAACACCATATATTTT; CDR3aa: CASSGGGTVRGNTIYF
abundance: NA; j_gene: TRBJ2-1; d_gene: TRBD2; v_gene: TRBV10-3; len: 16; CDR3nt: TGTGCCATCAGTGAGTTAACTAGCGGGACCTACAATGAGCAGTTCTTC; CDR3aa: CAISELTSGTYNEQFF
abundance: once; j_gene: TRBJ1-4; d_gene: NA; v_gene: TRBV6-5; len: 15; CDR3nt: TGTGCCAGCAGTTACTCGACAGCTAGGGGTGAAAAACTGTTTTTT; CDR3aa: CASSYSTARGEKLFF
abundance: NA; j_gene: TRBJ1-3; d_gene: TRBD1; v_gene: TRBV9; len: 14; CDR3nt: TGTGCCAGCGGGCGGGACAGCTCTGGAAACACCATATATTTT; CDR3aa: CASGRDSSGNTIYF
abundance: NA; j_gene: TRBJ2-3; d_gene: NA; v_gene: TRBV6-5; len: 15; CDR3nt: TGTGCCAGCAGTTATTACTCTAGCGGCACAGATACGCAGTATTTT; CDR3aa: CASSYYSSGTDTQYF
abundance: few; j_gene: TRBJ1-1; d_gene: NA; v_gene: TRBV7-2; len: 13; CDR3nt: TGTGCCAGCAGCTTAGTGGAGACGTCTGAAGCTTTCTTT; CDR3aa: CASSLVETSEAFF
abundance: NA; j_gene: TRBJ1-1; d_gene: NA; v_gene: TRBV28; len: 14; CDR3nt: TGTGCCAGCAGTCTCGGGAACATGAACACTGAAGCTTTCTTT; CDR3aa: CASSLGNMNTEAFF
abundance: NA; j_gene: TRBJ1-1; d_gene: NA; v_gene: TRBV29-1; len: 13; CDR3nt: TGCAGCGTCTCCCGAGCAATGAACACTGAAGCTTTCTTT; CDR3aa: CSVSRAMNTEAFF
abundance: NA; j_gene: TRBJ1-2; d_gene: TRBD1; v_gene: TRBV30; len: 13; CDR3nt: TGTGCCTTTACCGGACAGGGCCCCTATGGCTACACCTTC; CDR3aa: CAFTGQGPYGYTF
abundance: NA; j_gene: TRBJ2-7; d_gene: TRBD2; v_gene: TRBV10-3; len: 16; CDR3nt: TGTGCCATCAGTGAGGCGAGACTAGCGGACTCCTACGAGCAGTACTTC; CDR3aa: CAISEARLADSYEQYF
abundance: NA; j_gene: TRBJ2-1; d_gene: TRBD2; v_gene: TRBV6-5; len: 13; CDR3nt: TGTGCCAGCACCTTAGCGGGAAGGGGTGAGCAGTTCTTC; CDR3aa: CASTLAGRGEQFF
abundance: NA; j_gene: TRBJ1-1; d_gene: NA; v_gene: TRBV5-1; len: 13; CDR3nt: TGCGCCAGCAGCTCGTCCGGGAGCTCTGAAGCTTTCTTT; CDR3aa: CASSSSGSSEAFF